This record covers a single TCR beta chain. The V end lost 0 bases, the J end lost 9 bases, and 14 bases lay between the germline ends. Germline V gene data show CDR1 as SGHRS and CDR2 as YFSETQ. The CDR3 contains 14 residues. Authors' methods: Researchers report that nucleated cell counts were estimated from reference gene primer amplification. The table came from immunoSEQ multiplex PCR; TCRdb's copy has only in-frame clones and leaves some out. V and J calls plus clone size are reproduced from that table; the DNA served to infer D and trimming. The sample has roughly 170,000 clones; less than 85% are singletons. The participants were between roughly 18 and 100 years old and came from about two dozen US areas. This sample is drawn from a study of blood T cell repertoires in COVID-19. Study summary: There were acute and convalescent COVID-19 samples, and they came from the United States, Italy and Spain. The analysed material was cDNA or gDNA that came from T cells, B-cell-depleted T cells, or PBMCs.

The source of this sequence is a man in his sixties who had recovered from COVID-19. The chain employs TRBV5-1 and TRBJ2-3; maybe TRBD1 (5 bases). The sequenced sample consisted of PBMCs or T cells enriched from blood (not recorded which). The chain's CDR3 is CASSLDGFQGTQYF. DNA of the CDR3: TGCGCCAGCAGCTTGGATGGCTTCCAGGGCACGCAGTATTTT. The variable domain in full, with the rest retrieved from reference TRBV5-1 and TRBJ2-3, is KAGVTQTPRYLIKTRGQQVTLSCSPISGHRSVSWYQQTPGQGLQFLFEYFSETQRNKGNFPGRFSGRQFSNSRSEMNVSTLELGDSALYLCASSLDGFQGTQYFGPGTRLTVL.